This T cell receptor (beta chain) emerged from a study of human T cells and chemical hapten exposure. Study-wide background: Reading of the patch tests, which applied 0.01% DPC to the upper back, occurred at 6 days. Small discrepancies in pooled library volume mainly accounted for the varying TCR yields per sample.

This clonotype was seen repeatedly, ten times or more. Its antigen remains unidentified. Time point indicated: patch test 3, about 24 weeks after DPC sensitization. The treatment here: therapeutic diphenylcyclopropenone sensitization with weekly scalp DPC. Germline V lookup: CDR1 SQVTM, CDR2 ANQGSEA. Trimming cost V 1 base and J 6 bases, with 10 bases left between them. CDR3 length: 13 amino acids. Study results and caveats: Having alopecia, donors may respond immunologically unlike healthy people.

TCRdb re-called the RACE reads through MiXCR, storing one row per CDR3 protein. The repertoire has about 190,000 distinct CDR3 sequences, under 25% of them found once; the top ten carry about 2.5%. V and J are TRBV29-1 and TRBJ2-1, with D perhaps assigned TRBD1 or TRBD2 (5 bases each). This clonotype was obtained from a woman between 40 and 50 years old with alopecia areata. Some clones in this sample may be carry-over from other donors' samples. The source material was whole blood, sampled in connection with sensitization to the hapten diphenylcyclopropenone (DPC). The CDR3 DNA is TGCAGCGTTGAAGGGAGGCAGGGCAATGAGCAGTTCTTC. It specifies CSVEGRQGNEQFF.